This TCR beta chain was recorded in a study of cytomegalovirus exposure and HLA in healthy donors (dated by TCRdb to about 2017). Study-wide context: An earlier analysis of roughly 500 of the donors reported about 290 Gb of sequence data and 117 million unique TCR beta sequences from some 180 million T cells. Approximately 310 gigabases of sequencing data and 70 million to 85 million unique TCR sequences were included in an early release covering around 600 HLA-typed donors. The genetic ancestry cluster associated with self-reported Caucasian donors included 80% to 90% of the roughly 410 genotyped donors. The study was designed to test whether signatures of past pathogen exposure could be identified by cataloging public T cell receptors. The study profiled the T cell repertoires of hundreds of subjects by immunosequencing and related them to cytomegalovirus serostatus. Besides the first cohort of roughly 660 subjects, a separate validation cohort made up of 95 to 150 different subjects was used. High-throughput TCR immunosequencing, statistical association of individual TCRs with disease status, and machine learning were combined to predict cytomegalovirus infection status. To study patterns of TCR occurrence, a later analysis re-analyzed previously published TCR beta repertoires from around 700 donors and added high-resolution HLA genotyping. Rather than using new phenotypic data, the later analysis identified candidate immune exposures from TCR beta sequences and from how often those sequences occurred across donors. In an earlier analysis of 500 to 650 of the donors, high-throughput TCR beta sequencing was used to judge whether each TCR beta V gene segment behaved as functional or pseudogenic. Donor age, sex, ethnicity and CMV serostatus were compiled alongside the repertoire data. A later genetic analysis used genome-wide SNP genotypes for about 55% of the 666 donors, treating that subset as a discovery cohort. All discovery cohort repertoires had been generated on a single sequencing platform. Both class I and class II loci were covered by HLA typing, at four-digit resolution. The number of donors typed differed by locus, with about 629-640 for A, B, C, DRB1 and DQB1, more than 500 for DQA1, 600 to 610 for DPA1, and approximately 470 for DPB1. About 5 DR-DQ haplotypes were handled as single units for association and clustering, since linkage in the cohort was strong. Across around 400 genotyped donors of the cohort, an average of approximately 240,000 unique TCR beta nucleotide sequences per donor were sequenced, and 15% to 20% of those sequences were non-productive.

Receptor amplification or capture employed the immunoSEQ multiplex PCR assay. For the multiplex PCR, a mixture combining 60 forward primers for TCR Vbeta segments and 13 reverse primers for TCR Jbeta segments was used. A multiplex PCR assay on genomic DNA amplified the CDR3 region of rearranged TCR beta genes. The Illumina HiSeq System was used to sequence the amplified TCR beta libraries as 87-base-pair reads. In the paper's pipeline: A later analysis counted some 74 million unique TCR beta chains across the 550 to 750 repertoires, and 10 million to 12 million of these chains were shared by at least two donors. A nearest-neighbor algorithm error-corrected the raw reads and collapsed the reads into unique sequences, merging closely related sequences to remove PCR and sequencing errors. CDR3 sequences were aligned to IMGT reference sequences to assign V, D and J gene segments. Each retained sequence needed at least a six-nucleotide match to both a V gene segment and a J gene segment. Rearrangements were classified as productive when the CDR3 lacked stop codons and remained in frame with V and J, and all other rearrangements were classified as non-productive. Following IMGT convention, CDR3 was defined as the stretch from the second conserved V-encoded cysteine up to the conserved J-encoded phenylalanine. The earlier analysis of 450 to 750 of the donors excluded any sequence lacking an unambiguous match to a single V gene segment. An earlier analysis of 587 of the donors called V segments functional above 56.7% productive rearrangements and segregating when the between-donor standard deviation exceeded 5%. A statistical classification framework was built to diagnose cytomegalovirus status from the catalog of TCR beta chain sequences. In a later analysis, V and J genes were assigned by comparing TCR nucleotide sequences against IMGT/GENE-DB human TR gene sequences. A later analysis assigned CDR3 sequences and most-parsimonious VDJ recombination scenarios with the TCRdist pipeline. In a later analysis, each TCR beta chain was defined by its CDR3 amino acid sequence together with its V-gene family, and reads without a unique V-gene family were excluded. As a way to deal with suspected cross-contamination and a sequencing artifact, a later analysis dropped over 550 nucleotide sequences that were highly shared and had low generation probability. For each public chain, a later analysis derived a clonal expansion index from normalized ranks of inferred template counts within each repertoire. A later analysis computed generation probabilities with a VDJ recombination model fitted to out-of-frame rearrangements, and checked the results against IGoR. In a later analysis, TCR-TCR, TCR-HLA and TCR-CMV co-occurrence was scored with hypergeometric tests, and a repertoire-size bias correction was applied to TCR pairs. To estimate false discovery rates, a later analysis permuted the HLA or CMV assignments 20 times. In a later analysis, co-occurring TCRs were grouped with DBSCAN, and TCRdist sequence similarity was added when clustering was performed within HLA-allele-positive subsets. For co-occurrence clustering, repertoires with fewer than 30,000 or more than 120,000 public chains were excluded, along with about five repertoires with anomalous nucleotide sharing. TCRdb holds this immuneACCESS table with in-frame rearrangements only. Some clones are missing; in checked studies, unresolved V genes explain under half, and the rest has no known cause. V, J and clone size are taken as reported in that table, and D and trimming were inferred from the DNA itself. The sample table holds more than 150,000 clones, of which less than 90% were seen once. The ten largest clones represent 1.1% to 1.5% of the sample.

The cohort comprised some 730 healthy bone marrow donors. All cohort members were sampled while nominally healthy, although unrecorded immune exposures were likely present. The donor was CMV seropositive and was included in the group of 300 or so seropositive cohort members. Each donor provided a peripheral blood sample, and peripheral blood mononuclear cells were used for TCR beta sequencing. The Qiagen DNeasy Blood Extraction Kit was used to extract genomic DNA from the blood cell samples. Comment on this clone: The clone's antigen remains unknown. It has no much larger one-base neighbor in the sample; base qualities were not kept.

Study-wide conclusions, independent of this receptor: Only TCR beta chains were sequenced in this cohort, and the absence of alpha or paired-chain data limited detectable features. A further reported finding was that TCR beta sequences accurately predicted the HLA-A and HLA-B alleles for most subjects in the first cohort. A later analysis found that HLA-associated TCR beta chains were more clonally expanded and had lower generation probabilities than equally common non-associated chains. According to a later analysis, most CMV-associated TCR beta chains appeared to be HLA-restricted, and the HLA associations seemed to be driven largely by CMV exposure. The authors suggested that the approach could potentially be generalized to other disease states and immunological phenotypes. In vitro tests confirmed that a few of the cytomegalovirus-associated TCR beta chains recognize cytomegalovirus antigens. A cluster of highly shared sequence variants was judged likely to be a technical artifact of the sequencing pipeline. Presence/absence analyses assumed roughly uniform sequencing depth across donors, an assumption that may not hold. Cytomegalovirus status was reported to be diagnosed by the classifier with high specificity and sensitivity in both the original and validation cohorts. Linkage disequilibrium might explain the correlated functional status among segregating V segments, but an unknown experimental factor could not be ruled out. Seventeen rarely observed V segments, including chromosome 9 orphons, were excluded from the earlier analysis of almost 600 of the donors because counts were too low. Strong co-occurrence of HLA alleles, especially DR and DQ, made assigning TCR associations to individual alleles difficult. For the cohort, immune exposure information was limited to CMV serostatus. The study gave a list of 150 to 200 TCR beta chains associated with cytomegalovirus. Some IMGT-functional V segments, including TRBV6-2 and TRBV6-3, could not be told apart with the 87-base-pair reads, so those segments were excluded. In a later analysis, 16,951 TCR beta sequences were associated with specific HLA alleles at a false discovery rate of 0.05. Several of the top co-occurrence clusters appeared to be linked to parvovirus B19, influenza, CMV and Epstein-Barr virus, according to a later analysis. HLA typing was unavailable for some donors at each locus, so association tests used only the typed subset. In a later analysis, TCR association rates were found to vary across HLA loci, with the most associated TCRs seen for DRB1 alleles and the fewest for HLA-C alleles. In a later genetic analysis, a missense DCLRE1C variant was associated with V-gene and J-gene trimming of TCR beta chains, and the association was replicated in an independent cohort. Most TCR sequences were seen in very few donors, while some public TCRs were found in many individuals. Broadly in line with IMGT annotations, most TCR beta V segments showed up in productive rearrangements about 87% or about 30% of the time in an earlier analysis of several hundred of the donors. In a later genetic analysis, fewer N-insertions in productive TCRs were reported among donors in an Asian-associated ancestry cluster than the approximately 670-donor mean.

CDR1 and CDR2 were assigned from the germline V gene as LGHNA and YNFKEQ. V and J are truncated by 0 bases and 0 bases respectively, leaving an intervening sequence of 15 bases. From its cysteine to its phenylalanine, the CDR3 spans 18 amino acids. Only the CDR3 DNA stays, 54 bases, in frame from base 1. The sample was PBMCs. The origin of this receptor is a girl aged 5-17 years in good health and CMV-seropositive. The chain links TRBV4-2 with TRBJ2-4, and the D gene may be TRBD2, 6 bases matching. The CDR3 protein sequence reads: CASSQERFRGLAKNIQYF. At the DNA level, the sequence is TGTGCCAGCAGCCAAGAAAGGTTTCGGGGGTTAGCCAAAAACATTCAGTACTTC.